One and the same sample provided the 31 T cell receptor beta chains below, sequenced in a study of T-cell reconstitution after alpha-beta-depleted transplantation in children. A library of TCRbeta sequences, prepared with unique molecular identifiers, was generated. In TCRdb, the PCR reads were re-called with MiXCR into one record per CDR3 protein. The sample includes 250,000 to 400,000 distinct CDR3 sequences, 23% of them seen just once. Specimen: PBMCs, mostly from graft donor cells, collected 180 days after TCRalphabeta/CD19-depleted stem cell transplant. The receptors were sampled from a male patient younger than 18 who had a stem cell transplant for acute lymphoblastic leukemia, so the T cells may come from the graft donor.

This clonotype occurred a few times. J is TRBJ2-7 and V is TRBV5-1, with 13 positions matching TRBD2. Trimming removed 4 bases from V and 4 bases from J; junction bases left unmatched: 8. The CDR3 sequence is 16 residues long. Germline loops: CDR1 SGHRS, CDR2 YFSETQ. This chain's CDR3 is CASSQPGLAGRYEQYF. CDR3 sequence (DNA): TGCGCCAGCAGCCAACCGGGACTAGCGGGAAGGTACGAGCAGTACTTC.

The chain couples TRBV7-9 to TRBJ2-7, with D perhaps matching TRBD1 (5 bases). Germline CDR1 and CDR2: SEHNR and FQNEAQ (reference sequence). The CDR3 covers 13 residues. With 4 bases removed from V and 2 bases from J, the gap between germline ends came to 9 bases. The CDR3 protein is CASSSGAPYEQYF. The CDR3 DNA reads as TGTGCCAGCAGCTCTGGGGCCCCCTACGAGCAGTACTTC.

There are a few counts of this clonotype. The rearrangement joins TRBV11-1 to TRBJ2-1, with 11 nucleotides matching TRBD2. Trimming cost V 0 bases and J 15 bases; bases outside gene matches: 19. Looked up from germline, CDR1 is SGHAT and CDR2 is FQDESV (reference sequence). The CDR3 is 18 residues long. CDR3: CASSLALLLAGDAPEGFF. In nucleotides, the CDR3 is TGTGCCAGCAGCTTAGCACTCCTACTAGCGGGAGATGCCCCCGAAGGGTTCTTC.

The chain combines TRBV27 with TRBJ1-1; TRBD1 agrees at 12 bases. Germline values: CDR1 MNHEY, CDR2 SMNVEV (reference sequence). There are 15 residues in the CDR3. J was trimmed by 11 bases and V by 4 bases; bases with no gene match: 11. CDR3 DNA: TGTGCCAGCAGTTCGCCCGGGACAGGGGGCCGAGGGGCTTTCTTT. Its protein product is CASSSPGTGGRGAFF.

There are a few counts of this clonotype. V gene TRBV12-3 or TRBV12-4 combines with J gene TRBJ2-6; D is perhaps TRBD1 (5 bases). Trimming took 6 bases from V and 2 from J, leaving 11 bases between them. The CDR3 is 15 residues long. CDR3 region: CASSPGSPGANVLTF. The DNA for the CDR3 is TGTGCCAGCAGCCCAGGGTCCCCTGGGGCCAACGTCCTGACTTTC.

This clonotype was counted a few times. The V and J genes are TRBV24-1 and TRBJ2-6; D uncertain. Germline V gene lookup returns CDR1 KGHDR and CDR2 SFDVKD. This CDR3 is 15 amino acids long. V dropped 5 bases and J dropped 4 bases, with 11 bases sitting between them. The CDR3 DNA is TGTGCCACCAGTGGGGTAGGCAACGGGGCCAACGTCCTGACTTTC. It codes for CATSGVGNGANVLTF.

This clonotype was counted only a few times. The V call is TRBV20-1, the J call TRBJ1-2, with D unclear. The germline CDR1 and CDR2 sequences are DFQATT and SNEGSKA (reference sequence). The CDR3 spans 14 residues. V shed 1 base and J shed 5 bases, with 14 bases lying between them. The CDR3: CSARVVSGEYGYTF. The CDR3 DNA sequence: TGCAGTGCTAGAGTAGTTTCGGGCGAGTATGGCTACACCTTC.

This chain links TRBV15 with TRBJ2-3; 8 nucleotides line up with TRBD1. V gave up 3 bases and J gave up 1 base; unmatched junction bases: 3. This CDR3 has 15 residues. From germline, CDR1 is LNHNV and CDR2 YYDKDF (reference sequence). CDR3 coding DNA: TGTGCCACCAGCAGGGCGGGACAGGGCACAGATACGCAGTATTTT. Translating it yields CATSRAGQGTDTQYF.

This clonotype turned up a few times. V and J are TRBV5-1 and TRBJ2-7, with D uncertain. CDR1 and CDR2 from the germline V gene are SGHRS and YFSETQ. V was pared by 4 bases and J by 6 bases, with 20 bases between. The CDR3 loop spans 15 amino acids. CDR3: CASSPWPGPKTEQYF. The DNA for the CDR3 is TGCGCCAGCAGCCCCTGGCCAGGACCAAAGACCGAGCAGTACTTC.

This clonotype was counted between two and nine times. The chain has TRBV6-1 and TRBJ1-1; 8 bases fit TRBD1. The J segment lost 5 bases and the V segment lost 2 bases, leaving 7 bases of the junction unmatched. Germline CDR1 and CDR2: MNHNS and SASEGT. CDR3 length equals 15 residues. The CDR3 loop reads CASSEPGGARTEAFF. CDR3 nucleotides: TGTGCCAGCAGTGAACCAGGGGGCGCCAGGACTGAAGCTTTCTTT.

The chain links TRBV27 to TRBJ2-3; 7 nucleotides align to TRBD2. This CDR3 contains 15 residues. V shed 6 bases, J shed 3 bases, and the junction held 9 bases outside the gene matches. CDR1 and CDR2 from the germline V gene are MNHEY and SMNVEV (reference sequence). In nucleotides, the CDR3 is TGTGCCAGCAGGGGAATTAGGCGGGGGACAGATACGCAGTATTTT. This gives the protein CASRGIRRGTDTQYF.

In this sample, this clonotype turned up a few times. J is TRBJ2-4 and V is TRBV28; no firm D call. V was pared by 3 bases and J by 0 bases, with 12 bases between. This CDR3 is built from 16 residues. The germline V gene encodes CDR1 MDHEN and CDR2 SYDVKM. This CDR3 is CASSFGTYGAKNIQYF. As DNA, the CDR3 is TGTGCCAGCAGTTTCGGAACGTATGGAGCCAAAAACATTCAGTACTTC. Full variable domain (missing parts from reference TRBV28 and TRBJ2-4): DVKVTQSSRYLVKRTGEKVFLECVQDMDHENMFWYRQDPGLGLRLIYFSYDVKMKEKGDIPEGYSVSREKKERFSLILESASTNQTSMYLCASSFGTYGAKNIQYFGAGTRLSVL.

The V and J genes are TRBV29-1 and TRBJ1-1; D is unresolved. Germline V lookup: CDR1 SQVTM, CDR2 ANQGSEA. The V gene lost 7 bases and the J gene lost 0 bases, with 6 bases spanning the gap. The CDR3 extends over 11 amino acids. The CDR3 DNA follows: TGCAGCGGGCTAGTGAACACTGAAGCTTTCTTT. Protein: CSGLVNTEAFF.

This clonotype was seen just once. An end of the junction differs from the germline gene, which may be a read error. This sequence joins TRBV29-1 and TRBJ2-5, with D tentatively TRBD1 (5 bases). Germline CDR1 and CDR2: SQVTM and ANQGSEA. The CDR3 has 15 residues. CDR3 bases: TGCAGCGCTGAAGGGGATGAACATAGCCAAGAGACCCAGTACTTC. Its protein is CSAEGDEHSQETQYF.

This clonotype was observed a handful of times. V gene TRBV7-9 combines with J gene TRBJ1-2; 10 bases are a match to TRBD1. CDR3 length: 16 residues. CDR1 is SEHNR, CDR2 FQNEAQ, per germline (reference sequence). The ends lost 3 bases at V and 8 bases at J; junction bases unmatched: 12. CDR3 coding DNA: TGTGCCAGCAGCTTTGGAGGACAGGGGGTAATTTGGGGCTACACCTTC. Protein product: CASSFGGQGVIWGYTF.

V usage is TRBV29-1 and J usage is TRBJ1-2; D gene ambiguous. V was clipped by 4 bases and J by 2 bases, with 5 bases between them. Per the germline V gene, CDR1 is SQVTM and CDR2 is ANQGSEA. CDR3 length equals 11 residues. This CDR3 is CSVGKNYGYTF. The CDR3 nucleotides read TGCAGCGTTGGGAAGAACTATGGCTACACCTTC.

The chain has TRBV5-4 and TRBJ2-1, with a possible D match to TRBD2 (6 bases). This CDR3 comprises 16 residues. Trimming stripped 4 bases from V and 1 base from J, with 15 bases between. Germline assignment: CDR1 SGHNT and CDR2 YYREEE (reference sequence). The CDR3, as DNA: TGTGCCAGCAGCCTTCGGGGGTGGGAGTCCTACAATGAGCAGTTCTTC. It is translated as CASSLRGWESYNEQFF.

This clonotype showed up just a few times. The chain combines TRBV10-1 with TRBJ2-5, with D maybe TRBD2 (6 bases). Trimming shortened V by 4 bases and J by 2 bases, and 11 bases separated the two germline ends. This CDR3 spans 14 amino acids. Germline CDR1 reads WNHNN; CDR2 reads SYGVQD (reference sequence). The CDR3 region has the DNA TGCGCCAGCAGTGTGACAGCGGGTCAAGAGACCCAGTACTTC. Encoded protein: CASSVTAGQETQYF.

This clonotype was recorded a few times. The chain combines TRBV6-5 with TRBJ2-3; a possible D gene is TRBD2 (6 bases). The CDR3 has 15 residues. The ends were cut back, 1 base at V and 0 bases at J, with 8 bases in the middle. CDR1 and CDR2 (germline): MNHEY, SVGAGI. The CDR3 DNA sequence: TGTGCCAGCAGTTACTTGGGGGGAAGCACAGATACGCAGTATTTT. The encoded protein is CASSYLGGSTDTQYF.

The rearrangement joins TRBV6-5 to TRBJ2-1, with 7 bases that match TRBD2. V lost 0 bases to trimming and J lost 9 bases; unmatched junction nucleotides: 5. Germline V CDR1 and CDR2: MNHEY, SVGAGI. The CDR3 has 14 residues. The CDR3 loop reads CASSYSRELTEQFF. The CDR3, as DNA: TGTGCCAGCAGTTACTCGCGGGAGTTGACTGAGCAGTTCTTC.

The chain uses TRBV27 and TRBJ1-1, with D tentatively TRBD1 (5 bases). V dropped 0 bases and J dropped 8 bases, with 7 bases sitting between them. The germline gives CDR1 MNHEY, CDR2 SMNVEV (reference sequence). The CDR3 spans 12 residues. The CDR3 reads CASSLSGQEAFF. In nucleotides, the CDR3 is TGTGCCAGCAGTTTATCAGGACAAGAAGCTTTCTTT.

J is TRBJ1-2 and V is TRBV19, with unresolved D. Germline V gene lookup returns CDR1 LNHDA and CDR2 SQIVND (reference sequence). There are 12 residues in the CDR3. Trimming left V 5 bases short and J 8 bases short, with 12 bases between. The CDR3 region has the DNA TGTGCCAGTAGTTCCCGGCCGAGCGGCTACACCTTC. It encodes CASSSRPSGYTF.

This clonotype was seen more than once but under ten times. This chain joins TRBV12-3 or TRBV12-4 and TRBJ2-1; D ambiguous. The V gene lost 1 base and the J gene lost 3 bases, with 7 bases spanning the gap. The CDR3 extends over 14 amino acids. CDR3 residues: CASSLGPYYNEQFF. In nucleotides, the CDR3 is TGTGCCAGCAGTTTAGGTCCTTACTACAATGAGCAGTTCTTC.

Only a few counts were recorded for this clonotype. The chain uses TRBV3-1 and TRBJ2-7; no clear D gene. Trimming removed 0 bases from V and 2 bases from J, with 11 bases in between. CDR3 length: 15 residues. Germline lookup yields CDR1 LGHDT and CDR2 YNNKEL (reference sequence). This CDR3 reads CASSQELWETYEQYF. The CDR3 DNA is TGTGCCAGCAGCCAAGAATTGTGGGAAACCTACGAGCAGTACTTC.

This clonotype was recorded at least ten times. The chain uses TRBV9 and TRBJ1-2, with unresolved D. Trimming shortened V by 0 bases and J by 2 bases, and 5 bases separated the two germline ends. Germline V lookup: CDR1 SGDLS, CDR2 YYNGEE. The length of the CDR3 is 13 residues. CDR3 nucleotides: TGTGCCAGCAGCGTAGACGAGAACTATGGCTACACCTTC. This encodes CASSVDENYGYTF.

V gene TRBV6-1 combines with J gene TRBJ1-5, with D uncertain. Germline CDR1 reads MNHNS; CDR2 reads SASEGT. There are 15 residues in the CDR3. V lost 0 bases to trimming and J lost 0 bases, with 6 bases between them. CDR3 DNA sequence: TGTGCCAGCAGTGAAGCTGCCTTTAGCAATCAGCCCCAGCATTTT. Its translation is CASSEAAFSNQPQHF.

Regarding this clonotype: At one boundary the junction diverges from the germline segment, which might be a read error. The J gene is TRBJ2-5, the V gene TRBV20-1; TRBD2 agrees at 8 bases. The CDR3 is 13 residues long. The germline V gene has CDR1 DFQATT and CDR2 SNEGSKA (reference sequence). CDR3 sequence (DNA): TGCGGTGCTAGGGCCAGCGGGAGAGAGACCCAGTACTTC. It codes for CGARASGRETQYF.

V gene TRBV5-1 combines with J gene TRBJ2-1; 7 bases are a match to TRBD1. V was clipped by 0 bases and J by 6 bases; unmatched bases: 12. CDR1 is SGHRS, CDR2 YFSETQ, per germline. This CDR3 spans 17 amino acids. CDR3 amino acids: CASSLGRETGIVNEQFF. CDR3 sequence (DNA): TGCGCCAGCAGCTTGGGGCGTGAGACAGGGATCGTCAATGAGCAGTTCTTC.

The chain employs TRBV15 and TRBJ2-2, with 13 positions matching TRBD2. Germline V CDR1 and CDR2: LNHNV, YYDKDF (reference sequence). J gave up 8 bases and V 9 bases, and 12 bases lay outside the gene matches. The CDR3 is 16 amino acids. The CDR3 sequence: CATTQAGLAGEGELFF. Written as DNA, the CDR3 is TGTGCCACAACTCAAGCCGGACTAGCGGGAGAAGGGGAGCTGTTTTTT.

This clonotype was recorded a few times. The chain uses TRBV7-8 and TRBJ2-3; 10 nucleotides align to TRBD2. The trim removed 0 bases at V and 0 bases at J, leaving 3 bases unmatched. The CDR3 has 17 amino acids. Per the germline V gene, CDR1 is SGHVS and CDR2 is FQNEAQ. The CDR3 reads CASSLATSGVSTDTQYF. CDR3 sequence (DNA): TGTGCCAGCAGCTTAGCTACTAGCGGGGTTAGCACAGATACGCAGTATTTT.

The genes are TRBV7-2 and TRBJ2-7, with D maybe TRBD2 (7 bases). From germline, CDR1 is SGHTA and CDR2 FQGNSA. With 4 bases removed from V and 0 bases from J, the gap between germline ends came to 13 bases. The CDR3 contains 15 residues. The CDR3 spells CASSWGGLSSYEQYF. CDR3 DNA: TGTGCCAGCAGCTGGGGGGGGCTGAGCTCCTACGAGCAGTACTTC.